The rows below give T cell receptor beta chains drawn from one sample of a study of cytomegalovirus exposure and HLA in healthy donors. Repertoires were generated with immunoSEQ multiplex PCR, while TCRdb's copy carries only in-frame clones and drops some. The sample comprises about 160,000 clones, 60% to 85% of which are singletons, and about 3.4% rests with the top ten. Sequenced sample: PBMCs. The source of these receptors is a woman aged 45-65 years in good health and CMV-seropositive. The CDR3 runs from the conserved cysteine through the conserved F or W. The order of the fields is D gene, V gene, CDR3 length, J gene, clone size, CDR3 DNA, CDR3 protein. The D gene is left open where the match is weak. The size entry is marked missing in some rows and otherwise reads once, few, many or a size class.

D: NA
V: TRBV7-9
length: 14
J: TRBJ1-5
size: NA
DNA: TGTGCCAGCAGCCCGCAGGGTCTAAATCAGCCCCAGCATTTT
CDR3: CASSPQGLNQPQHF

D: TRBD2
V: TRBV28
length: 14
J: TRBJ2-7
size: NA
DNA: TGTGCCAGCAACGGGGCTAGCGGAATCTACGAGCAGTACTTC
CDR3: CASNGASGIYEQYF

D: TRBD1
V: TRBV9
length: 17
J: TRBJ1-4
size: once
DNA: TGTGCCAGCAGCGTAGCTTACGGGACAGGGGGAGGTGAAAAACTGTTTTTT
CDR3: CASSVAYGTGGGEKLFF

D: TRBD1
V: TRBV5-1
length: 15
J: TRBJ2-5
size: few
DNA: TGCGCCAGCAGCTTGGCTGGGACAGGGGAAGAGACCCAGTACTTC
CDR3: CASSLAGTGEETQYF

D: TRBD1
V: TRBV15
length: 14
J: TRBJ1-2
size: once
DNA: TGTGCCACCAGCATGGACAGGGGGGGCTATGGCTACACCTTC
CDR3: CATSMDRGGYGYTF

D: TRBD1
V: TRBV30
length: 11
J: TRBJ2-4
size: NA
DNA: TGTGCCTGGACCCATGGGGACAGTCAGTACTTC
CDR3: CAWTHGDSQYF

D: NA
V: TRBV10-1
length: 15
J: TRBJ1-6
size: once
DNA: TGCGCCAGCAGTGAGTCCGTCGCGGAGAGTTCACCCCTCCACTTT
CDR3: CASSESVAESSPLHF

D: TRBD2
V: TRBV9
length: 17
J: TRBJ2-5
size: once
DNA: TGTGCCAGCAGCGTAGGGGGACTAGCGGGGGGTCAAGAGACCCAGTACTTC
CDR3: CASSVGGLAGGQETQYF

D: NA
V: TRBV5-4
length: 12
J: TRBJ2-5
size: NA
DNA: TGTGCCAGCAGCTTCAATCATGAGACCCAGTACTTC
CDR3: CASSFNHETQYF

D: NA
V: TRBV28
length: 16
J: TRBJ1-4
size: NA
DNA: TGTGCCAGCAGTTTATCGGTAGGCACCGGGAGGGAAAAACTGTTTTTT
CDR3: CASSLSVGTGREKLFF

D: NA
V: TRBV7-2
length: 13
J: TRBJ1-2
size: NA
DNA: TGTGCCAGCAGCCTCGGGGTTAACTATGGCTACACCTTC
CDR3: CASSLGVNYGYTF

D: TRBD1
V: TRBV19
length: 13
J: TRBJ1-5
size: NA
DNA: TGTGCAACCGGGACAGGGGACAATCAGCCCCAGCATTTT
CDR3: CATGTGDNQPQHF

D: TRBD1
V: TRBV28
length: 16
J: TRBJ2-4
size: NA
DNA: TGTGCCACCAGACTCTCCCGACAGGGGGACGGAAACATTCAGTACTTC
CDR3: CATRLSRQGDGNIQYF

D: TRBD2
V: TRBV30
length: 13
J: TRBJ2-7
size: NA
DNA: TGTGCCTGGAATTCGGGACTAGCCTACGAGCAGTACTTC
CDR3: CAWNSGLAYEQYF

D: NA
V: TRBV30
length: 14
J: TRBJ2-4
size: NA
DNA: TGTGCCTGGAGTCCATCGTTACAGCAAAACATTCAGTACTTC
CDR3: CAWSPSLQQNIQYF

D: TRBD1
V: TRBV7-2
length: 17
J: TRBJ1-1
size: once
DNA: TGTGCCAGCAGCTCGTCGACAGGGGGCGATTTTGGCACTGAAGCTTTCTTT
CDR3: CASSSSTGGDFGTEAFF

D: TRBD1
V: TRBV18
length: 14
J: TRBJ2-3
size: NA
DNA: TGTGCCAGCTCCGGTGGGACAGGGGCAGATACGCAGTATTTT
CDR3: CASSGGTGADTQYF

D: TRBD2
V: TRBV19
length: 18
J: TRBJ2-1
size: NA
DNA: TGTGCCAGTAAACTTGGCCCCCCAGCGGGGAGCTCCTACAATGAGCAGTTCTTC
CDR3: CASKLGPPAGSSYNEQFF